Below, 25 T cell receptor beta chains from the same sample are listed, as sequenced in a study of chemoradiotherapy in HPV16-positive cancers. Clones were sequenced by immunoSEQ multiplex PCR, and TCRdb holds only the in-frame ones, with some missing. The repertoire holds under 4,000 clones, with around 83% as singletons. The sequencing here drew on tumor tissue, taken from a patient who underwent chemoradiotherapy. All receptors derive from a human donor with HPV-associated anogenital cancer.

This clone has a single count. V usage is TRBV19 and J usage is TRBJ1-4, with 8 bases lining up with TRBD1. V lost 7 bases to trimming and J lost 4 bases; unmatched junction nucleotides: 5. The CDR3 sequence is 14 residues long. Germline CDR1 is LNHDA and CDR2 is SQIVND (reference sequence). The CDR3 region is CASTRTGINEKLFF. The CDR3 nucleotides read TGTGCCAGTACCCGGACAGGGATTAATGAAAAACTGTTTTTT.

The chain uses TRBV11-1 and TRBJ2-2; D uncertain. CDR3 size: 16 residues. With 4 bases removed from V and 1 base from J, the gap between germline ends came to 13 bases. Germline V gives CDR1 SGHAT, CDR2 FQDESV (reference sequence). The CDR3 loop is CASSSRAPKNTGELFF. The CDR3 coding sequence is TGTGCCAGCAGCTCCCGCGCCCCGAAGAACACCGGGGAGCTGTTTTTT.

The gene calls are TRBV9 and TRBJ1-2; weak D call: TRBD1 (6 bases). The CDR3 is 15 amino acids. Trimming stripped 0 bases from V and 8 bases from J, with 17 bases between. Germline V gene lookup returns CDR1 SGDLS and CDR2 YYNGEE. The CDR3 nucleotides are TGTGCCAGCAGCGTAGATGCGGACAGCCGAGGGGGCTACACCTTC. This encodes CASSVDADSRGGYTF.

V gene TRBV28 combines with J gene TRBJ2-7; 12 nucleotides align to TRBD2. Unmatched junction bases numbered 11, after V lost 10 bases and J lost 4 bases. The length of the CDR3 is 15 residues. Germline V gene sequence: CDR1 MDHEN, CDR2 SYDVKM. The DNA for the CDR3 is TGTGCCACCAGACTAGCGGGAGCCCAAAATTACGAGCAGTACTTC. Its protein product is CATRLAGAQNYEQYF. Full variable domain (rest looked up from reference TRBV28 and TRBJ2-7): DVKVTQSSRYLVKRTGEKVFLECVQDMDHENMFWYRQDPGLGLRLIYFSYDVKMKEKGDIPEGYSVSREKKERFSLILESASTNQTSMYLCATRLAGAQNYEQYFGPGTRLTVT.

The V call is TRBV29-1, the J call TRBJ1-1; tentatively, D is TRBD1 (5 bases). The germline V gene encodes CDR1 SQVTM and CDR2 ANQGSEA. V lost 5 bases and J lost 1, with 14 bases in between. The CDR3 contains 14 residues. CDR3 DNA: TGCAGCGTTTTTGAGGGGACGGAGAACACTGAAGCTTTCTTT. It codes for CSVFEGTENTEAFF.

The V and J genes are TRBV29-1 and TRBJ2-7; TRBD1 matches at 9 bases. CDR1 is SQVTM, CDR2 ANQGSEA, per germline. This CDR3 contains 15 residues. V shed 4 bases, J shed 0 bases, and the junction held 7 bases outside the gene matches. CDR3 sequence reads: CSVAYRGLFSYEQYF. Here the CDR3 DNA reads TGCAGCGTTGCTTACAGGGGGCTATTCTCCTACGAGCAGTACTTC.

The chain is built from TRBV5-1 and TRBJ2-5; a possible D gene is TRBD2 (6 bases). CDR3 size: 14 residues. With 0 bases removed from V and 6 bases from J, the gap between germline ends came to 12 bases. Germline V gene lookup returns CDR1 SGHRS and CDR2 YFSETQ. The DNA of the CDR3 is TGCGCCAGCAGCTTGGCACAGGAGGGGAAGACCCAGTACTTC. It codes for CASSLAQEGKTQYF.

The chain uses TRBV6-6 and TRBJ1-6; 7 bases map to TRBD1. CDR1 MNHNY and CDR2 SVGAGI come from the germline V gene (reference sequence). With V trimmed by 6 bases and J by 6 bases, 5 bases remained unmatched. There are 14 residues in the CDR3. The CDR3 DNA reads as TGTGCCAGCAGGAGCGACAGGGTTAATTCACCCCTCCACTTT. Translation: CASRSDRVNSPLHF.

In its sample, this clone was seen once. The chain employs TRBV28 and TRBJ1-2; D is uncertain. This CDR3 has 14 residues. Germline V gives CDR1 MDHEN, CDR2 SYDVKM. The V gene lost 6 bases and the J gene lost 4 bases, with 15 bases spanning the gap. This CDR3 is CASRTGGGRYGYTF. The CDR3 DNA sequence: TGTGCCAGCAGGACTGGAGGCGGGCGCTATGGCTACACCTTC.

Here the CDR3 DNA reads TGTGCCAGCAGTTTAGCCGGGGGGGCACATGAGCAGTTCTTC. Its translation is CASSLAGGAHEQFF. The V and J genes are TRBV27 and TRBJ2-1, with TRBD2 matching over 8 bases. CDR3 size: 14 residues. V trimming: 2 bases; J trimming: 8 bases; junction bases outside the gene matches: 5. CDR1 MNHEY and CDR2 SMNVEV come from the germline V gene (reference sequence).

The chain links TRBV19 to TRBJ1-3; no firm D call. The CDR3 consists of 16 residues. The V end lost 6 bases, the J end lost 4 bases, and 19 bases lay between the germline ends. Germline V gene lookup returns CDR1 LNHDA and CDR2 SQIVND (reference sequence). CDR3 DNA: TGTGCCAGTAGCAGATCCGGGGAATTGGAGGGAAACACCATATATTTT. It translates to CASSRSGELEGNTIYF.

The chain employs TRBV21-1 and TRBJ1-5; the DNA was not used to check the table's D call, TRBD1. TRBV21-1 has pseudogene status. CDR3 size: 18 residues. CDR3: CASSKVGRGRLDNQPQHF. The CDR3, as DNA: TGTGCCAGCAGCAAAGTCGGCAGGGGGAGGTTAGACAATCAGCCCCAGCATTTT.

The V call is TRBV28, the J call TRBJ1-1; D uncertain. Germline loops: CDR1 MDHEN, CDR2 SYDVKM. This CDR3 region has 12 residues. V was trimmed by 8 bases and J by 2 bases, leaving 9 bases between them. In nucleotides, the CDR3 is TGTGCCAGCCGGGATCGTAACACTGAAGCTTTCTTT. It codes for CASRDRNTEAFF.

The V and J genes are TRBV5-5 and TRBJ1-2, with D unresolved. The CDR3 covers 14 residues. V gave up 4 bases and J gave up 1 base, with 11 bases separating them. Germline assignment: CDR1 SGHKS and CDR2 YYEKEE (reference sequence). CDR3 loop: CASSPYTVNYGYTF. The DNA for the CDR3 is TGTGCCAGCAGCCCCTATACAGTTAACTATGGCTACACCTTC.

The chain employs TRBV29-1 and TRBJ1-4; 8 nucleotides match TRBD1. Unmatched junction bases numbered 5, after V lost 7 bases and J lost 7 bases. Looked up from germline, CDR1 is SQVTM and CDR2 is ANQGSEA. This CDR3 spans 12 amino acids. The CDR3 region has the DNA TGCAGCGGGGGACAGGCAGGTGAAAAACTGTTTTTT. Its protein product is CSGGQAGEKLFF. Supplemented by reference TRBV29-1 and TRBJ1-4, the full variable domain reads SAVISQKPSRDICQRGTSLTIQCQVDSQVTMMFWYRQQPGQSLTLIATANQGSEATYESGFVIDKFPISRPNLTFSTLTVSNMSPEDSSIYLCSGGQAGEKLFFGSGTQLSVL.

This clone was observed a handful of times. The chain carries TRBV29-1 and TRBJ1-1, with 7 bases lining up with TRBD1. Germline V gives CDR1 SQVTM, CDR2 ANQGSEA. The CDR3 consists of 14 residues. With V trimmed by 7 bases and J by 1 base, 9 bases remained unmatched. CDR3 in DNA: TGCAGCGCCGGAGCTAGGACAGGGAACACTGAAGCTTTCTTT. It encodes CSAGARTGNTEAFF.

The rearrangement uses TRBV9 and TRBJ1-6; D remains unclear. The CDR3 runs to 14 residues. In germline, CDR1 is SGDLS, CDR2 YYNGEE. V lost 0 bases to trimming and J lost 6 bases, with 7 bases between them. As DNA, the CDR3 is TGTGCCAGCAGCGTAGCGCCCTTTAATTCACCCCTCCACTTT. It is translated as CASSVAPFNSPLHF.

V is TRBV10-3 and J is TRBJ2-1; 8 positions match TRBD1. The CDR3 extends over 14 amino acids. Unmatched junction bases numbered 4, after V lost 7 bases and J lost 2 bases. Germline assignment: CDR1 ENHRY and CDR2 SYGVKD. The CDR3 is CAIKTGGTYNEQFF. The CDR3 nucleotides read TGTGCCATCAAAACAGGGGGTACCTACAATGAGCAGTTCTTC.

This chain uses TRBV7-6 with TRBJ2-5; 8 nucleotides align to TRBD1. The CDR3 contains 16 residues. Germline CDR1 reads SGHVS; CDR2 reads FNYEAQ. Trimming took 2 bases from V and 5 from J; bases not matched to a gene: 10. CDR3 bases: TGTGCCAGCAGCTTAATTTCCAGGGGGCCTGGGGAGACCCAGTACTTC. It codes for CASSLISRGPGETQYF. The whole variable domain, filled in from reference TRBV7-6 and TRBJ2-5, reads GAGVSQSPRYKVTKRGQDVALRCDPISGHVSLYWYRQALGQGPEFLTYFNYEAQQDKSGLPNDRFSAERPEGSISTLTIQRTEQRDSAMYRCASSLISRGPGETQYFGPGTRLLVL.

The V call is TRBV4-2, the J call TRBJ2-7, with a tentative D call TRBD2 (5 bases). CDR3 length: 19 amino acids. Per germline, CDR1 LGHNA and CDR2 YNFKEQ. V lost 1 base, J lost 4 bases, and 26 bases lay in between. The CDR3 sequence: CASSQGSALDTLRDYEQYF. The CDR3 nucleotides are TGTGCCAGCAGCCAAGGGTCGGCTCTTGACACCCTGAGGGATTACGAGCAGTACTTC.

The chain couples TRBV10-3 to TRBJ2-1; D might be TRBD2 (6 bases). The CDR3 is 13 amino acids. The germline V gene encodes CDR1 ENHRY and CDR2 SYGVKD. With 4 bases removed from V and 6 bases from J, the gap between germline ends came to 10 bases. CDR3 loop: CAISGETSNEQFF. CDR3 sequence (DNA): TGTGCCATCAGTGGAGAGACTAGCAATGAGCAGTTCTTC.

The rearrangement links TRBV7-6 to TRBJ1-2; TRBD1 agrees at 7 bases. The length of the CDR3 is 14 residues. Trimming cost V 4 bases and J 2 bases; bases outside gene matches: 4. The germline V gene encodes CDR1 SGHVS and CDR2 FNYEAQ. The CDR3, as DNA: TGTGCCAGCAGCTCGAAGGGGGCCAACTATGGCTACACCTTC. Its translation: CASSSKGANYGYTF.

The J gene is TRBJ2-7, the V gene TRBV10-2; D could derive from TRBD1 or TRBD2 (7 bases each). Trimming left V 5 bases short and J 5 bases short, with 13 bases between. From germline, CDR1 is WSHSY and CDR2 SAAADI. This CDR3 is built from 13 residues. CDR3 bases: TGCGCCAGCAGTACTCAGGGGGGGCACGAGCAGTACTTC. Translated, it gives CASSTQGGHEQYF.

This clone was detected a few times. This chain uses TRBV2 with TRBJ1-2, with 11 positions matching TRBD1. The CDR3 totals 16 residues. CDR1 is SNHLY and CDR2 is FYNNEI in the germline V gene. Trimming at V came to 6 bases and at J to 6 bases, leaving 12 bases not matched to a gene. The CDR3 reads CASSAIPGTGGNGYTF. CDR3 sequence (DNA): TGTGCCAGCAGCGCAATCCCCGGGACAGGGGGGAATGGCTACACCTTC.

The genes are TRBV6-1 and TRBJ2-7; D possibly corresponds to TRBD1 (5 bases). Trimming stripped 7 bases from V and 1 base from J, with 17 bases between. Germline values: CDR1 MNHNS, CDR2 SASEGT. This CDR3 spans 15 amino acids. The CDR3 sequence: CASTSEAGSSYEQYF. CDR3 DNA sequence: TGTGCCAGCACCTCCGAGGCAGGGTCTTCCTACGAGCAGTACTTC.